This T cell receptor beta chain stems from a study of CD8+ T cells in alopecia areata. Study information: Tofacitinib continued for 6 to 18 months and was then withheld for 6 months.

cDNA prepared by RNA extraction and subsequent reverse transcription served as the template for sequencing. Generated by immunoSEQ multiplex PCR, the TCRdb table keeps only in-frame clones and is missing some. The table lists 100,000 to 150,000 clones, more than 40% of them singletons. Study observations and caveats: Lesional scalp displayed greater clonality than normal scalp, most notably in alopecia totalis/universalis.

To note about this clone: Its antigen is not known.

The V gene's germline CDR1 is SGHAT and CDR2 FQNNGV. The trim removed 5 bases at V and 3 bases at J, leaving 10 bases unmatched. The CDR3 has 15 residues. This TCR was sampled from a human donor with alopecia areata. This chain connects TRBV11-2 to TRBJ2-7; TRBD1 matches at 7 bases. The sequences come from CD8+ T cells sorted from blood, collected at week 0. CDR3 sequence: CASSAPTGIDYEQYF. CDR3 sequence (DNA): TGTGCCAGCAGCGCGCCGACAGGGATCGACTACGAGCAGTACTTC.